This T cell receptor beta chain was captured in a study of blood T cell repertoires in COVID-19. Turning to the study itself: COVID-19 samples, acute and convalescent, were from the United States, Italy and Spain. T cells, B-cell-depleted T cells, or PBMCs provided the cDNA or gDNA that served as material.

J lost 1 base, V lost 0 bases, and 3 bases had no gene match. There are 16 residues in the CDR3. In germline, CDR1 is SGHRS, CDR2 YFSETQ. Authors' analysis steps: Amplified reference gene primers provided the basis for estimating nucleated cell counts. Libraries were prepared by immunoSEQ multiplex PCR; TCRdb keeps only in-frame clonotypes and omits some of them. V and J calls and clone size come straight from that table; D and trimming were deduced from the DNA. The sample includes approximately 240,000 clones, about four fifths seen only once; the top ten take less than 2.5%. The chain joins TRBV5-1 to TRBJ2-3; TRBD2 aligns across 9 bases. This clonotype was obtained from a woman aged 55-70 years with acute or convalescent COVID-19. Sequenced material: peripheral blood. The CDR3 nucleotides read TGCGCCAGCAGCTTGGGGTCTAGCGGGGGCACAGATACGCAGTATTTT. It is translated as CASSLGSSGGTDTQYF.